Presented here are 25 T cell receptor beta chains from one specimen sequenced in a study of T cells in narcolepsy. Measured with immunoSEQ multiplex PCR; TCRdb has only the in-frame clones, and not every one. In the table there are some 22,000 clones, 65% to 90% of which are singletons. Material: memory (CD45RA-) CD4+ T cells from blood. Every receptor here comes from a human donor in good health.

CDR3 loop: CASSVTGGNTEAFF. CDR3 DNA sequence: TGCGCCAGCAGCGTGACAGGGGGGAACACTGAAGCTTTCTTT. This chain connects TRBV5-1 to TRBJ1-1, with TRBD1 identical over 9 bases. V trimming: 4 bases; J trimming: 1 base; junction bases outside the gene matches: 2. The CDR3 contains 14 residues. Germline assignment: CDR1 SGHRS and CDR2 YFSETQ.

This clone is a singleton in its sample. The chain couples TRBV10-3 to TRBJ2-1; 9 bases are shared with TRBD1. This CDR3 comprises 14 residues. Germline lookup yields CDR1 ENHRY and CDR2 SYGVKD. The J segment lost 8 bases and the V segment lost 6 bases, leaving 8 bases of the junction unmatched. CDR3 protein: CAISLGQGMDEQFF. CDR3 bases: TGTGCCATCAGCTTGGGACAGGGAATGGATGAGCAGTTCTTC.

The rearrangement uses TRBV28 and TRBJ1-5; TRBD1 is a possible D gene (6 bases). Germline CDR1 is MDHEN and CDR2 is SYDVKM. The CDR3 is 14 amino acids. V lost 10 bases and J lost 0, with 13 bases in between. The CDR3 is CATLQGGSNQPQHF. CDR3 bases: TGTGCCACCCTACAGGGAGGTAGCAATCAGCCCCAGCATTTT.

This chain connects TRBV9 to TRBJ1-2; no clear D. Trimming took 4 bases from V and 0 from J, leaving 16 bases between them. The germline V gene has CDR1 SGDLS and CDR2 YYNGEE. The CDR3 is made up of 16 amino acids. CDR3 residues: CASSPSFGVSNYGYTF. The CDR3 coding sequence is TGTGCCAGCAGCCCCTCATTTGGGGTCTCTAACTATGGCTACACCTTC.

J is TRBJ2-7 and V is TRBV13; tentatively, D is TRBD1 (6 bases). V shed 5 bases and J shed 6 bases, with 14 bases lying between them. CDR1 and CDR2 (germline): PRHDT, FYEKMQ (reference sequence). The CDR3 is made up of 13 amino acids. The CDR3 loop reads CASSVQGIREQYF. CDR3 sequence (DNA): TGTGCCAGCAGCGTACAGGGTATTCGCGAGCAGTACTTC.

J is TRBJ2-7 and V is TRBV4-3, with D hard to call. Germline CDR1 is LGHNA and CDR2 is YSLEER. The ends were cut back, 1 base at V and 7 bases at J, with 8 bases in the middle. CDR3 length: 12 residues. The chain's CDR3 is CASSQGVGEQYF. The DNA for the CDR3 is TGCGCCAGCAGCCAAGGCGTGGGGGAGCAGTACTTC.

V usage is TRBV4-2 and J usage is TRBJ1-1; tentatively, D is TRBD1 (6 bases). V lost 4 bases and J 8 bases, leaving 23 bases between the germline ends. CDR3 length equals 16 residues. CDR1 and CDR2 (germline): LGHNA, YNFKEQ. The CDR3 is CASSPQGQGYFEEAFF. CDR3 bases: TGTGCCAGCAGCCCTCAGGGGCAAGGGTACTTCGAAGAAGCTTTCTTT.

The V and J genes are TRBV6-5 and TRBJ2-5; TRBD2 matches 8 bases. Judging by the DNA end, TRBJ2-7 fits better; the J call may be wrong. The germline V gene encodes CDR1 MNHEY and CDR2 SVGAGI. The length of the CDR3 is 15 residues. The CDR3 reads CASTPPGGSSYEQYF. The CDR3 DNA sequence: TGTGCCAGCACCCCCCCGGGGGGGAGCTCCTACGAGCAGTACTTC.

The chain carries TRBV10-3 and TRBJ1-3; D not certain. Trimming shortened V by 11 bases and J by 1 base, and 15 bases separated the two germline ends. CDR3 length: 14 residues. Germline V gene lookup returns CDR1 ENHRY and CDR2 SYGVKD. Written as DNA, the CDR3 is TGTGCCGCCTACGCCGTGGGGTCTGGAAACACCATATATTTT. Translated: CAAYAVGSGNTIYF.

The CDR3 region has the DNA TGTGCCAAGTCCGGTCCCTACAATGAGCAGTTCTTC. This encodes CAKSGPYNEQFF. This sequence joins TRBV11-2 and TRBJ2-1, with D unclear. V was shortened by 10 bases and J by 2 bases, with 9 bases between the two germline ends. Per the germline V gene, CDR1 is SGHAT and CDR2 is FQNNGV. The CDR3 covers 12 residues.

CDR3 sequence reads: CASTRDRAYEQYF. The CDR3 bases are TGTGCCAGCACAAGGGACAGGGCCTACGAGCAGTACTTC. The V gene is TRBV5-4, the J gene TRBJ2-7; TRBD1 aligns across 9 bases. Per the germline V gene, CDR1 is SGHNT and CDR2 is YYREEE (reference sequence). The CDR3 is 13 residues long. J gave up 2 bases and V 6 bases, and 3 bases lay outside the gene matches.

About this clone itself: Other DNA sequences in the same sample also yield this CDR3. The chain carries TRBV5-1 and TRBJ2-7, with TRBD1 matching over 10 bases. Trimming removed 4 bases from V and 4 bases from J; junction bases left unmatched: 5. Germline CDR1 and CDR2: SGHRS and YFSETQ. CDR3 size: 14 residues. The CDR3 protein is CASSPTGGEYEQYF. CDR3 bases: TGCGCCAGCAGCCCGACAGGGGGCGAGTACGAGCAGTACTTC.

V usage is TRBV10-3 and J usage is TRBJ2-7; D gene ambiguous. In germline, CDR1 is ENHRY, CDR2 SYGVKD. The germline V and J ends were trimmed by 2 bases and 2 bases, with 10 bases remaining between them. The CDR3 runs 14 residues. This CDR3 reads CAISEMQKTYEQYF. The CDR3 DNA sequence: TGTGCCATCAGTGAGATGCAGAAAACCTACGAGCAGTACTTC.

The chain recombines TRBV4-3 with TRBJ2-6; 7 bases are shared with TRBD2. J gave up 2 bases and V 4 bases, and 5 bases lay outside the gene matches. The CDR3 runs to 16 residues. CDR1 and CDR2 (germline): LGHNA, YSLEER. The CDR3 is CASSLLGGTGANVLTF. In DNA form, the CDR3 reads TGCGCCAGCAGCCTCCTCGGGGGGACTGGGGCCAACGTCCTGACTTTC.

The chain has TRBV5-8 and TRBJ2-1, with TRBD2 matching over 10 bases. The CDR3 has 15 amino acids. With V trimmed by 1 base and J by 7 bases, 5 bases remained unmatched. CDR1 and CDR2 (germline): SGHTS, YDEGEE. DNA for the CDR3: TGTGCCAGCAGCTTGCTAACTAGCGGGATGAATGAGCAGTTCTTC. It translates to CASSLLTSGMNEQFF.

A few counts support this clone. This same CDR3 is encoded by further DNA sequences in the sample. V is TRBV7-2 and J is TRBJ2-5; D is unclear. V was shortened by 3 bases and J by 2 bases, with 4 bases between the two germline ends. CDR1 and CDR2 from the germline V gene are SGHTA and FQGNSA. The CDR3 sequence is 12 residues long. As DNA, the CDR3 is TGTGCCAGCAGCTTGGTACAAGAGACCCAGTACTTC. Protein sequence: CASSLVQETQYF. Drawing the rest from reference TRBV7-2 and TRBJ2-5, the complete variable domain is GAGVSQSPSNKVTEKGKDVELRCDPISGHTALYWYRQSLGQGLEFLIYFQGNSAPDKSGLPSDRFSAERTGGSVSTLTIQRTQQEDSAVYLCASSLVQETQYFGPGTRLLVL.

The chain joins TRBV14 to TRBJ2-7; D call uncertain. The germline V gene encodes CDR1 SGHDN and CDR2 FVKESK. Trimming removed 4 bases from V and 3 bases from J, with 10 bases in between. This CDR3 is 13 amino acids long. The CDR3, as DNA: TGTGCCAGCAGCCGGACGATCGACTACGAGCAGTACTTC. Its translation: CASSRTIDYEQYF.

The table lists this clone with a count of one. The V gene is TRBV11-2, the J gene TRBJ2-5; weak D call: TRBD2 (6 bases). Trimming removed 1 base from V and 1 base from J, with 13 bases in between. There are 16 residues in the CDR3. Germline V gives CDR1 SGHAT, CDR2 FQNNGV. The CDR3 protein is CASSLGGTAFQETQYF. The CDR3 DNA follows: TGTGCCAGCAGCTTAGGCGGGACCGCCTTCCAAGAGACCCAGTACTTC.

This clone was seen once. V and J are TRBV7-8 and TRBJ2-7; no clear D. Germline V lookup: CDR1 SGHVS, CDR2 FQNEAQ. This CDR3 region has 12 residues. Trimming left V 3 bases short and J 1 base short, with 4 bases between. CDR3 nucleotide sequence: TGTGCCAGCAGCTTCACTTCCTACGAGCAGTACTTC. Translation gives CASSFTSYEQYF. The variable domain in full, completed from reference TRBV7-8 and TRBJ2-7, reads GAGVSQSPRYKVAKRGQDVALRCDPISGHVSLFWYQQALGQGPEFLTYFQNEAQLDKSGLPSDRFFAERPEGSVSTLKIQRTQQEDSAVYLCASSFTSYEQYFGPGTRLTVT.

This clone appeared a single time. This sequence joins TRBV11-2 and TRBJ2-5, with 10 positions matching TRBD1. The length of the CDR3 is 15 residues. Per the germline V gene, CDR1 is SGHAT and CDR2 is FQNNGV. J was trimmed by 11 bases and V by 5 bases; bases with no gene match: 14. The CDR3 region is CASSRIGTGAREQYF. The CDR3 DNA is TGTGCCAGCAGCCGGATCGGGACAGGGGCCAGGGAGCAGTACTTC.

The chain recombines TRBV28 with TRBJ2-7, with 8 bases lining up with TRBD1. Germline V gene lookup returns CDR1 MDHEN and CDR2 SYDVKM. Germline trimming cut 6 bases from V and 2 bases from J; bases unmatched to any gene: 15. This CDR3 spans 17 amino acids. Written as DNA, the CDR3 is TGTGCCAGCAGCCAGGGACAGGACCACCACTTTACCTACGAGCAGTACTTC. Protein product: CASSQGQDHHFTYEQYF.

This chain joins TRBV6-1 and TRBJ2-1; 11 bases agree with TRBD2. V trimming: 2 bases; J trimming: 3 bases; junction bases outside the gene matches: 3. The CDR3 runs 16 residues. Germline V gene lookup returns CDR1 MNHNS and CDR2 SASEGT. The CDR3 DNA follows: TGTGCCAGCAGTGAACTGACTAGCGGGGTCTACAATGAGCAGTTCTTC. It is translated as CASSELTSGVYNEQFF.

This clone was seen a handful of times. CDR3 nucleotides: TGTGCCAGCAGTTCCCCGGGACAGTATAATTCACCCCTCCACTTT. It specifies CASSSPGQYNSPLHF. The chain uses TRBV6-5 and TRBJ1-6, with 7 nucleotides matching TRBD1. Germline V gene data show CDR1 as MNHEY and CDR2 as SVGAGI. CDR3 size: 15 residues. With V trimmed by 4 bases and J by 4 bases, 4 bases remained unmatched.

The J gene is TRBJ2-3, the V gene TRBV5-1; 10 bases align to TRBD2. V shed 0 bases and J 3 bases; nucleotides not matched to a gene: 4. The CDR3 is made up of 16 amino acids. Germline loops: CDR1 SGHRS, CDR2 YFSETQ. The CDR3 bases are TGCGCCAGCAGCTTGGGTTCTAGCGGGAGTACAGATACGCAGTATTTT. Amino acid sequence: CASSLGSSGSTDTQYF. The full variable domain, rest sourced from reference TRBV5-1 and TRBJ2-3, is KAGVTQTPRYLIKTRGQQVTLSCSPISGHRSVSWYQQTPGQGLQFLFEYFSETQRNKGNFPGRFSGRQFSNSRSEMNVSTLELGDSALYLCASSLGSSGSTDTQYFGPGTRLTVL.

The V and J genes are TRBV20-1 and TRBJ1-3, with D unclear. The CDR3 runs to 11 residues. Germline CDR1 DFQATT, CDR2 SNEGSKA (reference sequence). Trimming removed 0 bases from V and 8 bases from J, with 5 bases in between. The CDR3 spells CSARDQYTIYF. In nucleotides, the CDR3 is TGCAGTGCTAGAGATCAGTACACCATATATTTT.